This entry lists 5 T cell receptor beta chains sequenced from one sample in a study of blood T cell repertoires in COVID-19. Some clones are missing from TCRdb's copy, which holds only in-frame ones; the method was immunoSEQ multiplex PCR. The sample shows some 250,000 clones, around 86% of them seen only once. The sample was PBMCs or T cells enriched from blood (not recorded which). The receptors derive from a woman aged 40 to 50 with acute COVID-19.

V usage is TRBV10-3 and J usage is TRBJ2-2, with 9 positions matching TRBD2. This CDR3 has 15 residues. V dropped 10 bases and J dropped 6; count of bases not matched to a gene: 12. In germline, CDR1 is ENHRY, CDR2 SYGVKD. DNA of the CDR3: TGTGCCAGCCGTTCACCGGGACTAGCCGCCGGGGAGCTGTTTTTT. Its translation is CASRSPGLAAGELFF.

V gene TRBV5-5 combines with J gene TRBJ2-1; a possible D gene is TRBD2 (5 bases). CDR3 size: 12 residues. In germline, CDR1 is SGHKS, CDR2 YYEKEE (reference sequence). The ends were cut back, 4 bases at V and 5 bases at J, with 7 bases in the middle. CDR3 sequence (DNA): TGTGCCAGCAGCGAGGGTAACAATGAGCAGTTCTTC. This encodes CASSEGNNEQFF.

The V gene is TRBV27, the J gene TRBJ2-7; possible D gene TRBD2, 6 bases. There are 14 residues in the CDR3. Trimming removed 3 bases at V and 3 bases at J, with 12 bases between. Germline assignment: CDR1 MNHEY and CDR2 SMNVEV (reference sequence). The CDR3 is CASSFGGKGYEQYF. For the CDR3, the DNA is TGTGCCAGCAGTTTCGGCGGGAAGGGCTACGAGCAGTACTTC.

J is TRBJ2-1 and V is TRBV5-8; 12 nucleotides agree with TRBD1. V dropped 1 base and J dropped 4; count of bases not matched to a gene: 3. The germline gives CDR1 SGHTS, CDR2 YDEGEE. The CDR3 extends over 16 amino acids. The CDR3 DNA reads TGTGCCAGCAGCTTGATGGGACAGGGGGCTTACAATGAGCAGTTCTTC. Its translation: CASSLMGQGAYNEQFF.

As regards this clone: The junction departs from germline at one end; a sequencing error may be responsible. This chain uses TRBV3-1 (or the pseudogene TRBV3-2) with TRBJ2-5, with 7 bases identical to TRBD2. In germline, CDR1 is LGHDT, CDR2 YNNKEL (reference sequence). The CDR3 totals 9 residues. The DNA for the CDR3 is TGTGCCAGCAGCCCGACTAGCAACTTC. Residues: CASSPTSNF.